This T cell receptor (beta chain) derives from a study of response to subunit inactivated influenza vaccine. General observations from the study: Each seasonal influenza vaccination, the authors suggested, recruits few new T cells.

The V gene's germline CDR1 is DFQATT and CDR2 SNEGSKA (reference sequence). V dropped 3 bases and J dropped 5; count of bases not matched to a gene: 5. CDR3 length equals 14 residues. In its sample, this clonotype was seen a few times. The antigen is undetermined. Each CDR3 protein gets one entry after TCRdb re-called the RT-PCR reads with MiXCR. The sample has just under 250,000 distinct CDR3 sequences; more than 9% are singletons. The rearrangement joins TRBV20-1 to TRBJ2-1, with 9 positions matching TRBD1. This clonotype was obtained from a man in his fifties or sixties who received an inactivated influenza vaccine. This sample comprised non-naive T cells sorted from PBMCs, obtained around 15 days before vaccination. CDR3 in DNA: TGCAGTGCTAGTGGGACAGGGACTAACAATGAGCAGTTCTTC. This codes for CSASGTGTNNEQFF.